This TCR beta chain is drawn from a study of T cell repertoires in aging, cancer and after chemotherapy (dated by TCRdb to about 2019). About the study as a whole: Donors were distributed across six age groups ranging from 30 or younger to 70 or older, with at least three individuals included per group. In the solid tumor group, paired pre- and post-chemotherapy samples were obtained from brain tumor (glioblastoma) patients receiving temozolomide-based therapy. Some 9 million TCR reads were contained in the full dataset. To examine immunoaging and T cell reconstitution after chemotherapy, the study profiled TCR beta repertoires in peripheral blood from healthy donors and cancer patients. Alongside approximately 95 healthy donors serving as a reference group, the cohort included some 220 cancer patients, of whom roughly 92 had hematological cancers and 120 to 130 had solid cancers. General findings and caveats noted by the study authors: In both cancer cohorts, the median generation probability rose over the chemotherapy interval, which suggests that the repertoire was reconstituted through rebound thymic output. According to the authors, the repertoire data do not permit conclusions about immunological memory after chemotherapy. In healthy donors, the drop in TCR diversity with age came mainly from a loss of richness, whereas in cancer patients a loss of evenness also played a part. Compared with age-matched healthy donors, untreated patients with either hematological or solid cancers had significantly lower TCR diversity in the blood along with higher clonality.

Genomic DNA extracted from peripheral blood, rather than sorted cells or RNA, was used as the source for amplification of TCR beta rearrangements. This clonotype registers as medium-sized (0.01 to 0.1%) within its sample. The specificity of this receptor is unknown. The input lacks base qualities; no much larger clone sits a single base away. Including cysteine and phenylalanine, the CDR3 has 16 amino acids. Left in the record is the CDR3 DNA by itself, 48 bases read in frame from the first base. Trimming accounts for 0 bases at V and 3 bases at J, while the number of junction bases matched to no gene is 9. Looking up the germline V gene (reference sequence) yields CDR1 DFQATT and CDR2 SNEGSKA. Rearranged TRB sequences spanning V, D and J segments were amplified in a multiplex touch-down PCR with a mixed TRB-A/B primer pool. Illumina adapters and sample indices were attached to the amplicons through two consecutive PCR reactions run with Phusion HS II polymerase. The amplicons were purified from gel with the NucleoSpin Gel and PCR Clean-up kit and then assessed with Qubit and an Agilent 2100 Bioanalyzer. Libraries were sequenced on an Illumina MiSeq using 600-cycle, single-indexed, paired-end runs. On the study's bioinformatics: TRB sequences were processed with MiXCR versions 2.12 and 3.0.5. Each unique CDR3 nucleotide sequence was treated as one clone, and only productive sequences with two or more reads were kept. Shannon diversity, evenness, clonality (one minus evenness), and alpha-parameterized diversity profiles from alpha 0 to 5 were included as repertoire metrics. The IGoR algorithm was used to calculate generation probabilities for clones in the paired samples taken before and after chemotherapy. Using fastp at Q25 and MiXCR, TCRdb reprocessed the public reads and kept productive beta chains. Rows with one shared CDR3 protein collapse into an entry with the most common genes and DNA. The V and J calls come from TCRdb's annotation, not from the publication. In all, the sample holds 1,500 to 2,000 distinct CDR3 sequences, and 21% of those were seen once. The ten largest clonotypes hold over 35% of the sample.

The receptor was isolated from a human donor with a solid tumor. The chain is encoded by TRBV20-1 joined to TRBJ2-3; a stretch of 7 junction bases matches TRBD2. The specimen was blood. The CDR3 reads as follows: CSARDIRRETTDTQYF. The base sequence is TGCAGTGCTAGAGATATCCGGCGGGAGACGACAGATACGCAGTATTTT.